Each of the 29 T cell receptor beta chains below was sequenced from the same sample in a study of T cell repertoires in cytomegalovirus infection. TCRdb passed the reads through MiXCR, listing each CDR3 protein once. This sample carries roughly 230,000 distinct CDR3 sequences, 22% of them seen once, and the ten largest clones take roughly 18%. Sequencing was performed on CD8+ T cells from PBMCs. These TCRs come from a human donor in good health (CMV status not recorded). Some clones in this sample may be carry-over from other donors' samples.

This rearrangement joins TRBV5-4 to TRBJ1-2; D is undetermined. The ends were cut back, 1 base at V and 5 bases at J, with 12 bases in the middle. This CDR3 has 14 residues. Per germline, CDR1 SGHNT and CDR2 YYREEE (reference sequence). In DNA, the CDR3 is TGTGCCAGCAGCTTGTTTCCGCTGAGTTATGGCTACACCTTC. Protein sequence: CASSLFPLSYGYTF.

The genes are TRBV11-2 and TRBJ2-5; 7 positions agree with TRBD2. The CDR3 spans 15 residues. Unmatched junction bases numbered 13, after V lost 0 bases and J lost 12 bases. CDR1 SGHAT and CDR2 FQNNGV come from the germline V gene. CDR3 amino acids: CASSLDFGDYQSKYF. The CDR3 DNA reads TGTGCCAGCAGCTTAGATTTCGGGGACTATCAGAGCAAGTACTTC.

The V and J genes are TRBV29-1 and TRBJ2-7; TRBD1 is a possible D gene (6 bases). The V gene's germline CDR1 is SQVTM and CDR2 ANQGSEA. The CDR3 spans 12 residues. V lost 4 bases, J lost 2 bases, and 9 bases lay in between. CDR3 DNA sequence: TGCAGCGTTGGGACAGTCCCCTACGAGCAGTACTTC. This codes for CSVGTVPYEQYF.

This chain links TRBV20-1 with TRBJ2-5, with TRBD2 matching over 9 bases. Germline values: CDR1 DFQATT, CDR2 SNEGSKA (reference sequence). J gave up 4 bases and V 3 bases, and 6 bases lay outside the gene matches. The CDR3 has 14 residues. For the CDR3, the DNA is TGCAGTGCTAGTACTGCGGGGGGGGGAGAGACCCAGTACTTC. It codes for CSASTAGGGETQYF.

V and J are TRBV7-9 and TRBJ2-7, with D hard to call. The CDR3 extends over 12 amino acids. V was cut by 3 bases and J by 6 bases, with 9 bases left in between. CDR1 is SEHNR, CDR2 FQNEAQ, per germline (reference sequence). CDR3 residues: CASSFEGPEQYF. The CDR3 nucleotides read TGTGCCAGCAGCTTTGAAGGTCCCGAGCAGTACTTC.

At least ten counts were recorded for this clonotype. The genes are TRBV7-6 and TRBJ2-5, with D possibly matching TRBD2 (6 bases). Trimming left V 4 bases short and J 3 bases short, with 18 bases between. This CDR3 contains 16 residues. Germline assignment: CDR1 SGHVS and CDR2 FNYEAQ. This CDR3 is CASSSSGFGGEETQYF. The CDR3 DNA is TGTGCCAGCAGCTCAAGTGGCTTCGGAGGGGAAGAGACCCAGTACTTC.

This clonotype has just a few counts. V is TRBV19 and J is TRBJ2-6; perhaps TRBD1 as D (5 bases). The CDR3 is 14 amino acids. Trimming took 6 bases from V and 4 from J, leaving 10 bases between them. Germline V gene lookup returns CDR1 LNHDA and CDR2 SQIVND (reference sequence). CDR3 sequence reads: CASRQGTGANVLTF. The CDR3 nucleotides are TGTGCCAGTAGGCAGGGAACCGGGGCCAACGTCCTGACTTTC. Combining the CDR3 with reference TRBV19 and TRBJ2-6 gives the whole variable domain DGGITQSPKYLFRKEGQNVTLSCEQNLNHDAMYWYRQDPGQGLRLIYYSQIVNDFQKGDIAEGYSVSREKKESFPLTVTSAQKNPTAFYLCASRQGTGANVLTFGAGSRLTVL.

This chain links TRBV6-6 with TRBJ1-1; TRBD1 agrees at 8 bases. With 0 bases clipped from V and 4 bases from J, the junction kept 1 base outside the gene matches. Per germline, CDR1 MNHNY and CDR2 SVGAGI (reference sequence). This CDR3 has 14 residues. The CDR3 DNA reads as TGTGCCAGCAGTTACTCGACAGGGGCCACTGAAGCTTTCTTT. This codes for CASSYSTGATEAFF.

J is TRBJ2-5 and V is TRBV9, with a tentative D call TRBD2 (5 bases). V lost 4 bases and J lost 3, with 10 bases in between. Germline values: CDR1 SGDLS, CDR2 YYNGEE. The CDR3 runs to 13 residues. The CDR3 here is CASSTSEEETQYF. CDR3 in DNA: TGTGCCAGCAGCACCTCGGAGGAAGAGACCCAGTACTTC.

The sample holds many counts of this clonotype. V is TRBV20-1 and J is TRBJ2-3; D not certain. The CDR3 consists of 12 residues. Germline V lookup: CDR1 DFQATT, CDR2 SNEGSKA (reference sequence). V gave up 5 bases and J gave up 7 bases, with 13 bases separating them. The CDR3 here is CSAPDWSNTQYF. CDR3 DNA: TGCAGTGCTCCAGACTGGTCGAATACGCAGTATTTT.

The rearrangement links TRBV5-6 to TRBJ2-7; D might be TRBD1 or TRBD2, each matching 5 bases. The CDR3 has 14 amino acids. CDR1 and CDR2 (germline): SGHDT, YYEEEE. Trimming pared 2 bases from V and 4 bases from J, leaving 13 bases between. The CDR3 is CASSLRQWGYEQYF. CDR3 DNA sequence: TGTGCCAGCAGCTTACGGCAGTGGGGGTACGAGCAGTACTTC.

The rearrangement joins TRBV6-2 or TRBV6-3 to TRBJ1-1; tentatively, D is TRBD1 (6 bases). CDR1 and CDR2 (germline): MNHEY, SVGEGT. The germline V and J ends were trimmed by 2 bases and 4 bases, with 8 bases remaining between them. The CDR3 runs to 13 residues. Here the CDR3 DNA reads TGTGCCAGCAGTTACAGGGGGGGCACTGAAGCTTTCTTT. This sequence encodes CASSYRGGTEAFF.

In its sample, this clonotype was seen a few times. The chain has TRBV27 and TRBJ2-1; tentative D call: TRBD1 (5 bases). CDR3 size: 13 residues. CDR1 and CDR2 from the germline V gene are MNHEY and SMNVEV (reference sequence). Trimming removed 0 bases from V and 8 bases from J, with 8 bases in between. The CDR3 sequence: CASSLSRADEQFF. DNA of the CDR3: TGTGCCAGCAGTTTATCCAGGGCTGATGAGCAGTTCTTC.

The chain joins TRBV20-1 to TRBJ2-5; no clear D gene. Germline V CDR1 and CDR2: DFQATT, SNEGSKA (reference sequence). V gave up 4 bases and J gave up 0 bases, with 18 bases separating them. The CDR3 loop spans 16 amino acids. CDR3 nucleotides: TGCAGTGCTATAACCCCGGACGATCTTTACCAAGAGACCCAGTACTTC. It specifies CSAITPDDLYQETQYF.

This clonotype was detected once. The chain links TRBV23-1 to TRBJ2-5; TRBD1 aligns across 11 bases. TRBV23-1 is designated an ORF whose function remains uncertain. With 3 bases clipped from V and 1 base from J, the junction kept 7 bases outside the gene matches. The CDR3 covers 17 residues. DNA of the CDR3: TGCGCCAGCAGTCACCCATGGGACAGGGGGTGCCAAGAGACCCAGTACTTC. It translates to CASSHPWDRGCQETQYF.

The chain recombines TRBV15 with TRBJ1-2, with a tentative D call TRBD1 (5 bases). Germline V gene data show CDR1 as LNHNV and CDR2 as YYDKDF (reference sequence). The CDR3 spans 14 residues. V lost 5 bases, J lost 1 base, and 11 bases lay in between. CDR3 amino acids: CATSPFGGNYGYTF. DNA of the CDR3: TGTGCCACCAGCCCGTTCGGGGGTAACTATGGCTACACCTTC.

The V and J genes are TRBV12-3 or TRBV12-4 and TRBJ2-1, with TRBD2 as a possible D gene (6 bases). The CDR3 is 15 residues long. The V end was cut by 6 bases, the J end by 7 bases, with 19 bases between. The CDR3 spells CASSSGLPLGNEQFF. CDR3 coding DNA: TGTGCCAGCAGCTCCGGACTACCTCTAGGGAATGAGCAGTTCTTC.

Ten or more counts support this clonotype. This sequence joins TRBV7-9 and TRBJ1-1; tentatively, D is TRBD1 (6 bases). The CDR3 has 14 amino acids. The ends were cut back, 4 bases at V and 4 bases at J, with 13 bases in the middle. From germline, CDR1 is SEHNR and CDR2 FQNEAQ (reference sequence). The CDR3 here is CASSSRGGGTEAFF. In DNA form, the CDR3 reads TGTGCCAGCAGCTCCCGGGGGGGCGGCACTGAAGCTTTCTTT.

V and J are TRBV12-3 or TRBV12-4 and TRBJ2-3, with 9 bases lining up with TRBD2. The length of the CDR3 is 15 residues. The V segment lost 3 bases and the J segment 5 bases; nucleotides outside the gene matches: 6. The CDR3 loop is CASSFSSGVGDTQYF. The CDR3 DNA follows: TGTGCCAGCAGTTTTTCTAGCGGGGTTGGAGATACGCAGTATTTT.

This clonotype showed up many times. This rearrangement joins TRBV7-2 to TRBJ2-7; D remains unclear. In germline, CDR1 is SGHTA, CDR2 FQGNSA. V gave up 1 base and J gave up 3 bases, with 10 bases separating them. The CDR3 spans 14 residues. CDR3 sequence reads: CASSLEGRNYEQYF. CDR3 coding DNA: TGTGCCAGCAGCTTAGAAGGCAGAAACTACGAGCAGTACTTC.

As for this clonotype: A much larger clone lies a single base off, so this may be a read error. This chain joins TRBV7-2 and TRBJ2-3, with D perhaps TRBD1 (5 bases). Germline V gene lookup returns CDR1 SGHTA and CDR2 FQGNSA. CDR3 size: 16 residues. The CDR3 sequence: CASSLEGPYAADMQYF. For the CDR3, the DNA is TGTGCCAGCAGCTTAGAGGGGCCCTACGCAGCAGATATGCAGTATTTT.

The genes are TRBV28 and TRBJ1-1; no clear D. The CDR3 contains 11 residues. V was trimmed by 6 bases and J by 6 bases, leaving 8 bases between them. Germline V gene data show CDR1 as MDHEN and CDR2 as SYDVKM. The CDR3 loop is CASRFSAEAFF. DNA of the CDR3: TGTGCCAGCAGGTTCAGCGCTGAAGCTTTCTTT.

The rearrangement joins TRBV7-2 to TRBJ1-2; D might be TRBD1 (5 bases). The V gene lost 1 base and the J gene lost 4 bases, with 16 bases spanning the gap. The germline gives CDR1 SGHTA, CDR2 FQGNSA. This CDR3 region has 16 residues. CDR3: CASSLGGKQVTYGYTF. The CDR3 nucleotides are TGTGCCAGCAGCTTAGGAGGGAAACAGGTCACCTATGGCTACACCTTC.

This chain joins TRBV11-2 and TRBJ2-1; unclear D gene. V was shortened by 3 bases and J by 4 bases, with 4 bases between the two germline ends. There are 12 residues in the CDR3. Germline loops: CDR1 SGHAT, CDR2 FQNNGV. In DNA, the CDR3 is TGTGCCAGCAGCTTCGAGTACAATGAGCAGTTCTTC. Residues: CASSFEYNEQFF.

This clonotype was seen at least ten times. J is TRBJ2-7 and V is TRBV12-3 or TRBV12-4, with 7 nucleotides matching TRBD1. The CDR3 consists of 12 residues. With V trimmed by 5 bases and J by 4 bases, 2 bases remained unmatched. CDR3 sequence reads: CASSPGGYEQYF. CDR3 in DNA: TGTGCCAGCAGTCCAGGGGGTTACGAGCAGTACTTC.

The chain employs TRBV5-6 and TRBJ1-4; D possibly corresponds to TRBD1 (5 bases). CDR3 length: 15 amino acids. Germline CDR1 reads SGHDT; CDR2 reads YYEEEE. Trimming shortened V by 3 bases and J by 7 bases, and 16 bases separated the two germline ends. CDR3 coding DNA: TGTGCCAGCAGCTCCCGGGGACGGGAGATTGAAAAACTGTTTTTT. It specifies CASSSRGREIEKLFF.

This clonotype was picked up many times. The chain joins TRBV28 to TRBJ1-5; 8 bases match TRBD1. This CDR3 comprises 15 residues. Germline-derived CDR1 and CDR2 are MDHEN and SYDVKM. J lost 3 bases, V lost 7 bases, and 8 bases had no gene match. The CDR3 loop is CASTEDRALNQPQHF. The CDR3 nucleotides read TGTGCCAGCACCGAGGACAGGGCACTCAATCAGCCCCAGCATTTT.

Only a few counts were recorded for this clonotype. CDR3 DNA: TGCGCCAGCAGCTTGGACAGTAGGAACACTGAAGCTTTCTTT. Translation: CASSLDSRNTEAFF. The genes are TRBV5-1 and TRBJ1-1; D unresolved. V dropped 0 bases and J dropped 1 base, with 7 bases sitting between them. Per germline, CDR1 SGHRS and CDR2 YFSETQ. The CDR3 runs to 14 residues. Full variable domain (rest looked up from reference TRBV5-1 and TRBJ1-1): KAGVTQTPRYLIKTRGQQVTLSCSPISGHRSVSWYQQTPGQGLQFLFEYFSETQRNKGNFPGRFSGRQFSNSRSEMNVSTLELGDSALYLCASSLDSRNTEAFFGQGTRLTVV.

This clonotype has only one observation. The V call is TRBV10-3, the J call TRBJ2-3; the match to TRBD2 covers 7 bases. Per germline, CDR1 ENHRY and CDR2 SYGVKD. V shed 8 bases and J 2 bases; nucleotides not matched to a gene: 7. This CDR3 comprises 14 residues. CDR3 nucleotide sequence: TGTGCCATCTCAGACAGCGGGGTCACAGATACGCAGTATTTT. Protein: CAISDSGVTDTQYF.